This T cell receptor beta chain was profiled in a study of T cell responses to AZD1222 COVID-19 vaccine. Study-wide results and limits: Baseline seropositivity occurred in only a handful of AZD1222 recipients. Spike as a whole was targeted by vaccine-associated CD4 TCRs, dominant at 160-218 and 743-854. Clonal diversity was possibly underestimated, and white British individuals and females predominated among donors. There were repertoire samples only from the period after the peak T cell response.

On this clone itself: Its matching antigen is unknown.

Method: immunoSEQ multiplex PCR; TCRdb's copy keeps in-frame clones and lacks some. The table records 150,000 to 200,000 clones, 85% to 95% of them present only once. The CDR3 consists of 16 residues. Germline CDR1 reads MNHEY; CDR2 reads SMNVEV (reference sequence). V shed 3 bases, J shed 5 bases, and the junction held 11 bases outside the gene matches. The gene calls are TRBV27 and TRBJ1-1; 8 bases match TRBD1. Sequenced here: peripheral blood, sampled on day 0 of AZD1222 vaccination. This TCR came from an adult in good health. The CDR3 here is CASSLLTPGGFTEAFF. The CDR3 nucleotides read TGTGCCAGCAGTTTGCTTACGCCAGGGGGCTTTACTGAAGCTTTCTTT.